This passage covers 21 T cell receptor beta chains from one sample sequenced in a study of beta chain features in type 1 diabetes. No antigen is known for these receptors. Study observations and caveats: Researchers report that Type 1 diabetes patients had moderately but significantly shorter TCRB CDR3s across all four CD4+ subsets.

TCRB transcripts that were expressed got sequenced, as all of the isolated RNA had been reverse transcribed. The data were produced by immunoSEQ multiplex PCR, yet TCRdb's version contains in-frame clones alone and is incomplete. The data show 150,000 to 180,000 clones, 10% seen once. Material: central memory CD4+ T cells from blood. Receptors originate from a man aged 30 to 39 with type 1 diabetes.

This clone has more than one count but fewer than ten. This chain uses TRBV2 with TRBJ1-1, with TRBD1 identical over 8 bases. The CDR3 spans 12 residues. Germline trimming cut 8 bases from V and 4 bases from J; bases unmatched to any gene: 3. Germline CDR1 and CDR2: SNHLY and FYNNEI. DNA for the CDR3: TGTGCCAGCGGACAGGGTCTCACTGAAGCTTTCTTT. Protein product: CASGQGLTEAFF.

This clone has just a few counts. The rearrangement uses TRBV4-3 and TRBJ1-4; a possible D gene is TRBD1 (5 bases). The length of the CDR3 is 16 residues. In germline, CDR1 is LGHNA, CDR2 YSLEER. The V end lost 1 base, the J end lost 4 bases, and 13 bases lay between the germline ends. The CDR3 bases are TGCGCCAGCAGCCAAGTCGGAGGGGTTATTAATGAAAAACTGTTTTTT. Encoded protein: CASSQVGGVINEKLFF.

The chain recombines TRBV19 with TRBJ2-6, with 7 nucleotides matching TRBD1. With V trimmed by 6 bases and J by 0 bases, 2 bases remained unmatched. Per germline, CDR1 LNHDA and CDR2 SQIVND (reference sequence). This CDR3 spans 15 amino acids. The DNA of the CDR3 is TGTGCCAGTAGGACAGGGAGCTCTGGGGCCAACGTCCTGACTTTC. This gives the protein CASRTGSSGANVLTF.

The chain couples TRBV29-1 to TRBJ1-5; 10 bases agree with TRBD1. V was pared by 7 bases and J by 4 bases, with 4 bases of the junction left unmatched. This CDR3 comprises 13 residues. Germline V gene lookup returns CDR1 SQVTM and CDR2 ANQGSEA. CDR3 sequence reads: CSAGTGVNQPQHF. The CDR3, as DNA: TGCAGCGCTGGGACAGGGGTGAATCAGCCCCAGCATTTT.

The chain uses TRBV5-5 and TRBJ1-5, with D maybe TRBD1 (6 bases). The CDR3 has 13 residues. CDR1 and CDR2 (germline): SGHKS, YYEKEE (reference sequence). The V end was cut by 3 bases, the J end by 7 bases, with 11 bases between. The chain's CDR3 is CASSSGANQPQHF. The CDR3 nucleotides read TGTGCCAGCAGCTCAGGGGCGAACCAGCCCCAGCATTTT.

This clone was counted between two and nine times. The CDR3 DNA reads as TGCAGCGTGCTACAGGGTCCAAATCAGCCCCAGCATTTT. Its protein is CSVLQGPNQPQHF. The chain joins TRBV29-1 to TRBJ1-5; D might be TRBD1 (6 bases). From germline, CDR1 is SQVTM and CDR2 ANQGSEA. V dropped 6 bases and J dropped 4 bases, with 13 bases sitting between them. The CDR3 extends over 13 amino acids.

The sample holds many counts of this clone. The CDR3 reads CASSQVAGGTGTEQFF. CDR3 nucleotides: TGTGCCAGCAGCCAGGTAGCGGGAGGAACGGGTACAGAGCAGTTCTTC. The V and J genes are TRBV14 and TRBJ2-1; 10 nucleotides align to TRBD2. V was clipped by 3 bases and J by 10 bases; unmatched bases: 12. CDR1 and CDR2 from the germline V gene are SGHDN and FVKESK. This CDR3 comprises 16 residues. Full variable domain (remainder filled in from reference TRBV14 and TRBJ2-1): EAGVTQFPSHSVIEKGQTVTLRCDPISGHDNLYWYRRVMGKEIKFLLHFVKESKQDESGMPNNRFLAERTGGTYSTLKVQPAELEDSGVYFCASSQVAGGTGTEQFFGPGTRLTVL.

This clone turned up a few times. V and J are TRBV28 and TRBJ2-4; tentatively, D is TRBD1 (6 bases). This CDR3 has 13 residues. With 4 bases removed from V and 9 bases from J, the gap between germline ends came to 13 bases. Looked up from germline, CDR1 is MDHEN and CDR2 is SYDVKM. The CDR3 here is CASSYSDRGIQYF. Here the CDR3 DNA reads TGTGCCAGCAGTTACTCGGACAGAGGCATTCAGTACTTC.

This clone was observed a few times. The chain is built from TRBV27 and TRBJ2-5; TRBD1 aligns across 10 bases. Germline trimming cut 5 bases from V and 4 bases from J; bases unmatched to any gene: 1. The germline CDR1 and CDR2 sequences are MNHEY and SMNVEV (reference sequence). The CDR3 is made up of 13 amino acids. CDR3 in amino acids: CASSDRGRETQYF. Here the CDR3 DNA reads TGTGCCAGCAGTGACAGGGGGCGAGAGACCCAGTACTTC.

Written as DNA, the CDR3 is TGTGCCAGCAGCGGAGGAGGGACAGATACGCAGTATTTT. This sequence encodes CASSGGGTDTQYF. The gene calls are TRBV27 and TRBJ2-3; TRBD2 might be the D (6 bases). The V end was cut by 6 bases, the J end by 3 bases, with 10 bases between. This CDR3 contains 13 residues. Per the germline V gene, CDR1 is MNHEY and CDR2 is SMNVEV (reference sequence).

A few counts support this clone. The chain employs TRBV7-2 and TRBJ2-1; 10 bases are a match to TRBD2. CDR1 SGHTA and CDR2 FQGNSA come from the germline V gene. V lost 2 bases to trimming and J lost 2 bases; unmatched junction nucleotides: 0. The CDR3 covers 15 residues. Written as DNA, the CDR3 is TGTGCCAGCAGCTTAACTAGCGGGGCCTACAATGAGCAGTTCTTC. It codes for CASSLTSGAYNEQFF. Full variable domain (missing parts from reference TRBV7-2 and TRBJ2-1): GAGVSQSPSNKVTEKGKDVELRCDPISGHTALYWYRQSLGQGLEFLIYFQGNSAPDKSGLPSDRFSAERTGGSVSTLTIQRTQQEDSAVYLCASSLTSGAYNEQFFGPGTRLTVL.

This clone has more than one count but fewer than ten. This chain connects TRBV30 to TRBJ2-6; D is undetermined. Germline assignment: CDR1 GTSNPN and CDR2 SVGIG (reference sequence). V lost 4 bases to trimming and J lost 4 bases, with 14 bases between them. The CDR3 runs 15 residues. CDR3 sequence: CAWTLALPGANVLTF. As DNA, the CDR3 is TGTGCCTGGACCCTTGCACTACCGGGGGCCAACGTCCTGACTTTC.

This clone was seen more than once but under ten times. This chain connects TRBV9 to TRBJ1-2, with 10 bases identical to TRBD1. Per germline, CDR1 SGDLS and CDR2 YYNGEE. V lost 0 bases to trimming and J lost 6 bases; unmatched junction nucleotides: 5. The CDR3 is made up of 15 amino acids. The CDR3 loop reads CASSVVGTGADGYTF. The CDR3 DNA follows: TGTGCCAGCAGCGTAGTGGGGACAGGGGCTGATGGCTACACCTTC. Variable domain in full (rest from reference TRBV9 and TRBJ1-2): DSGVTQTPKHLITATGQRVTLRCSPRSGDLSVYWYQQSLDQGLQFLIQYYNGEERAKGNILERFSAQQFPDLHSELNLSSLELGDSALYFCASSVVGTGADGYTFGSGTRLTVV.

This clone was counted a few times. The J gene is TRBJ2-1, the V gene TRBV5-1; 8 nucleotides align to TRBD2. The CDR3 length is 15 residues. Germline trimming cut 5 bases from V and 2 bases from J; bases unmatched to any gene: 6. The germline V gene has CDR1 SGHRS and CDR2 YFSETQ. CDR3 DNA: TGCGCCAGCAGACCCGGGACTAGTACCTACAATGAGCAGTTCTTC. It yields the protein CASRPGTSTYNEQFF.

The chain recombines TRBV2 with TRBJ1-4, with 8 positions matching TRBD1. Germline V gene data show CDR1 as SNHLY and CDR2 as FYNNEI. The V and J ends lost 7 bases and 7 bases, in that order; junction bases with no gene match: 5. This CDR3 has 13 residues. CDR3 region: CASISGGFEKLFF. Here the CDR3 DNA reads TGTGCCAGCATCTCAGGGGGCTTTGAAAAACTGTTTTTT.

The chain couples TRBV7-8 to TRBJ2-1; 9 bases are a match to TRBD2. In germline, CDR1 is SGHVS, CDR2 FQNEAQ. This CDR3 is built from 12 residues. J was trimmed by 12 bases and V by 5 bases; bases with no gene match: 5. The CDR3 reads CASSPRTSAQFF. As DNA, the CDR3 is TGTGCCAGCAGCCCACGGACTAGCGCGCAGTTCTTC. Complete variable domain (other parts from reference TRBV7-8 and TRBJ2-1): GAGVSQSPRYKVAKRGQDVALRCDPISGHVSLFWYQQALGQGPEFLTYFQNEAQLDKSGLPSDRFFAERPEGSVSTLKIQRTQQEDSAVYLCASSPRTSAQFFGPGTRLTVL.

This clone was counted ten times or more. CDR3 sequence reads: CSGGASGSTGELFF. The CDR3 region has the DNA TGCAGCGGAGGGGCTAGCGGGAGTACCGGGGAGCTGTTTTTT. The chain links TRBV29-1 to TRBJ2-2, with 10 bases aligning to TRBD2. Germline V CDR1 and CDR2: SQVTM, ANQGSEA. The CDR3 contains 14 residues. J gave up 5 bases and V 7 bases, and 7 bases lay outside the gene matches.

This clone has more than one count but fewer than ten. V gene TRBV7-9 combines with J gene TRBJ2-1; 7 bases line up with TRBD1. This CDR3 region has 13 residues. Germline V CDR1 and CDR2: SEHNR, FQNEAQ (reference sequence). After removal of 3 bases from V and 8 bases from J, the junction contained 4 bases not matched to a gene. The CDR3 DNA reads TGTGCCAGCAGCTTCCGAACAGGGGATGAGCAGTTCTTC. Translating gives CASSFRTGDEQFF.

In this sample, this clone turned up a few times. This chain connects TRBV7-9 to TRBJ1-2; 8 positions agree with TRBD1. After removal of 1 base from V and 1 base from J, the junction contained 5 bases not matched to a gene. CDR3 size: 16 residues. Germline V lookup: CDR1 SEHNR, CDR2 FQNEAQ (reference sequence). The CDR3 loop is CASSLVDRDHNYGYTF. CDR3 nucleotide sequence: TGTGCCAGCAGCTTAGTGGACAGGGACCATAACTATGGCTACACCTTC. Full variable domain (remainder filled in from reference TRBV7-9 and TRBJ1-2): DTGVSQNPRHKITKRGQNVTFRCDPISEHNRLYWYRQTLGQGPEFLTYFQNEAQLEKSRLLSDRFSAERPKGSFSTLEIQRTEQGDSAMYLCASSLVDRDHNYGYTFGSGTRLTVV.

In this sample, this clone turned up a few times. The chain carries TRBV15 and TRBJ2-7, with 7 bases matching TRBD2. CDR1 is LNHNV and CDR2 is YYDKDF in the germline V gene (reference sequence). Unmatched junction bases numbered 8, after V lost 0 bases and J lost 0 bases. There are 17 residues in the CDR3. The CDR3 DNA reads TGTGCCACCAGCAGAGATAGGAAGCGGGACCGCTCCTACGAGCAGTACTTC. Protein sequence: CATSRDRKRDRSYEQYF.

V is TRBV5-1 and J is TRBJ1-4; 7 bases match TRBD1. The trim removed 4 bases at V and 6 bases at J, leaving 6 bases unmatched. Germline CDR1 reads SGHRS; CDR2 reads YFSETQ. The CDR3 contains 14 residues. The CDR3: CASSRQGGDEKLFF. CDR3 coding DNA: TGCGCCAGCAGCCGACAGGGCGGTGATGAAAAACTGTTTTTT.